One and the same sample provided the 9 T cell receptor beta chains below, sequenced in a study of blood T cell repertoires in COVID-19. Sequencing was performed with immunoSEQ multiplex PCR; in TCRdb, only in-frame clones are kept and a portion is missing. There are some 270,000 clones in the sample; 89% occur only once, and about 1.7% lies in the top ten. The source material was PBMCs or T cells enriched from blood (not recorded which). These receptors were collected from a woman aged 40 to 50 who had recovered from COVID-19.

This clone appeared once. This CDR3 is also generated by other DNA sequences in the sample. The rearrangement links TRBV18 to TRBJ1-1, with D perhaps matching TRBD1 (6 bases). V shed 4 bases and J shed 5 bases, with 11 bases lying between them. The germline V gene encodes CDR1 KGHSH and CDR2 LQKENI. This CDR3 is 13 amino acids long. CDR3 in DNA: TGTGCCAGCTCACACAGGGATCGGACTGAAGCTTTCTTT. Amino acids: CASSHRDRTEAFF.

The chain recombines TRBV30 with TRBJ1-1, with 8 nucleotides matching TRBD1. Unmatched junction bases numbered 11, after V lost 7 bases and J lost 4 bases. This CDR3 has 14 amino acids. CDR1 and CDR2 from the germline V gene are GTSNPN and SVGIG (reference sequence). As DNA, the CDR3 is TGTGCCTACCAGGGGGCAGGGCGCGTCACTGAAGCTTTCTTT. Translating gives CAYQGAGRVTEAFF.

The CDR3 spells CASSSRDRPPAFF. Written as DNA, the CDR3 is TGTGCCAGCAGCTCCCGGGACAGACCTCCCGCTTTCTTT. The chain employs TRBV7-3 and TRBJ1-1; 7 positions agree with TRBD1. Trimming at V came to 4 bases and at J to 11 bases, leaving 10 bases not matched to a gene. The CDR3 totals 13 residues. CDR1 and CDR2 (germline): SGHTA, FQGTGA.

The V and J genes are TRBV5-1 and TRBJ1-3; D possibly corresponds to TRBD1 (6 bases). Germline values: CDR1 SGHRS, CDR2 YFSETQ. The CDR3 runs to 15 residues. V was clipped by 1 base and J by 2 bases, with 10 bases between them. This CDR3 is CASSLTGSTGNTIYF. DNA of the CDR3: TGCGCCAGCAGCTTGACAGGGTCGACTGGAAACACCATATATTTT.

This clone was observed once. J is TRBJ1-2 and V is TRBV3-1 (or the pseudogene TRBV3-2); weak D call: TRBD1 (5 bases). The CDR3 spans 13 residues. V was pared by 2 bases and J by 6 bases, with 10 bases between. Germline CDR1 LGHDT, CDR2 YNNKEL (reference sequence). CDR3 protein: CASSQTGVDGYTF. CDR3 nucleotides: TGTGCCAGCAGCCAAACGGGGGTCGATGGCTACACCTTC.

This chain joins TRBV11-2 and TRBJ2-4, with a tentative D call TRBD1 (5 bases). The CDR3 contains 14 residues. Germline lookup yields CDR1 SGHAT and CDR2 FQNNGV. Deletions cut 3 bases from V and 3 bases from J, with 9 bases between. CDR3 sequence: CASSLTANKNIQYF. The DNA for the CDR3 is TGTGCCAGCAGCTTGACAGCGAACAAAAACATTCAGTACTTC.

The V and J genes are TRBV11-1 and TRBJ2-6; D gene unclear. Germline V lookup: CDR1 SGHAT, CDR2 FQDESV (reference sequence). There are 16 residues in the CDR3. Between the trimmed V and J ends, which lost 0 bases and 1 base, there was a span of 7 bases. This chain's CDR3 is CASSLAVPSGANVLTF. Here the CDR3 DNA reads TGTGCCAGCAGCTTAGCTGTCCCGTCTGGGGCCAACGTCCTGACTTTC.

This chain links TRBV19 with TRBJ1-5, with 8 bases identical to TRBD1. The CDR3 is 15 amino acids. J was trimmed by 2 bases and V by 1 base; bases with no gene match: 1. In germline, CDR1 is LNHDA, CDR2 SQIVND (reference sequence). The CDR3 spells CASSIVDRGNQPQHF. The CDR3 bases are TGTGCCAGTAGTATAGTGGACAGGGGCAATCAGCCCCAGCATTTT.

This clone was found once. This chain uses TRBV18 with TRBJ2-2; a possible D gene is TRBD2 (6 bases). This CDR3 comprises 15 residues. The germline V gene encodes CDR1 KGHSH and CDR2 LQKENI. The V end lost 2 bases, the J end lost 5 bases, and 12 bases lay between the germline ends. CDR3 bases: TGTGCCAGCTCACCAGTGACTAGAAGTACCGGGGAGCTGTTTTTT. It encodes CASSPVTRSTGELFF. The full variable domain, rest sourced from reference TRBV18 and TRBJ2-2, is NAGVMQNPRHLVRRRGQEARLRCSPMKGHSHVYWYRQLPEEGLKFMVYLQKENIIDESGMPKERFSAEFPKEGPSILRIQQVVRGDSAAYFCASSPVTRSTGELFFGEGSRLTVL.